This passage covers 14 T cell receptor beta chains from one sample sequenced in a study of T cell responses to AZD1222 COVID-19 vaccine. Assay used: immunoSEQ multiplex PCR; TCRdb lists only in-frame clones, some missing. Of about 120,000 clones listed, 80% to 95% are singletons. The specimen comprised peripheral blood, sampled on day 0 of AZD1222 vaccination. These receptors were taken from an adult in good health.

V and J are TRBV7-7 and TRBJ1-2, with TRBD1 matching 7 bases. This CDR3 is 15 amino acids long. From germline, CDR1 is SSHAT and CDR2 FNYEAQ (reference sequence). V was pared by 2 bases and J by 4 bases, with 7 bases of the junction left unmatched. Here the CDR3 DNA reads TGTGCCAGCAGCTTAAGGGGGCGCGAGCCCTATGGCTACACCTTC. Translation: CASSLRGREPYGYTF. Combining the CDR3 with reference TRBV7-7 and TRBJ1-2 gives the whole variable domain GAGVSQSPRYKVTKRGQDVTLRCDPISSHATLYWYQQALGQGPEFLTYFNYEAQPDKSGLPSDRFSAERPEGSISTLTIQRTEQRDSAMYRCASSLRGREPYGYTFGSGTRLTVV.

This chain links TRBV5-6 with TRBJ1-1, with D perhaps TRBD1 (6 bases). The CDR3 sequence is 15 residues long. Trimming left V 3 bases short and J 4 bases short, with 16 bases between. CDR1 is SGHDT and CDR2 is YYEEEE in the germline V gene. In DNA, the CDR3 is TGTGCCAGCAGCTCCTTGGGAGGGGGGATCACTGAAGCTTTCTTT. It translates to CASSSLGGGITEAFF.

V and J are TRBV7-2 and TRBJ2-1; maybe TRBD2 (7 bases). Trimming took off 5 bases at V and 0 bases at J, with 17 bases between the two ends. Per germline, CDR1 SGHTA and CDR2 FQGNSA. This CDR3 contains 17 residues. The CDR3 DNA is TGTGCCAGCAGCCTCTCGGGGGGCCCAAACTCCTACAATGAGCAGTTCTTC. Amino acids: CASSLSGGPNSYNEQFF.

The V and J genes are TRBV5-5 and TRBJ2-7; D possibly corresponds to TRBD1 (6 bases). Germline loops: CDR1 SGHKS, CDR2 YYEKEE (reference sequence). The V and J ends lost 6 bases and 4 bases respectively, with 29 bases between them. The CDR3 is made up of 18 amino acids. The CDR3 DNA reads as TGTGCCAGCAACCTTAGAGAGTTACCGGGACACCAATCTTACGAGCAGTACTTC. This translates into CASNLRELPGHQSYEQYF. Using reference TRBV5-5 and TRBJ2-7 for the parts outside the CDR3, the full variable domain is DAGVTQSPTHLIKTRGQQVTLRCSPISGHKSVSWYQQVLGQGPQFIFQYYEKEERGRGNFPDRFSARQFPNYSSELNVNALLLGDSALYLCASNLRELPGHQSYEQYFGPGTRLTVT.

The chain recombines TRBV5-1 with TRBJ2-3, with 7 bases aligning to TRBD2. V shed 4 bases, J shed 0 bases, and the junction held 8 bases outside the gene matches. This CDR3 region has 16 residues. Germline CDR1 is SGHRS and CDR2 is YFSETQ. CDR3 nucleotides: TGCGCCAGCAGCGCAAGAAGCGGGGCAAGCACAGATACGCAGTATTTT. This gives the protein CASSARSGASTDTQYF.

V gene TRBV5-1 combines with J gene TRBJ2-1; 7 bases line up with TRBD1. With 5 bases clipped from V and 10 bases from J, the junction kept 6 bases outside the gene matches. This CDR3 contains 12 residues. CDR1 and CDR2 (germline): SGHRS, YFSETQ. The CDR3 reads CASSRQGLEQFF. The DNA of the CDR3 is TGCGCCAGCAGTCGACAGGGTTTGGAGCAGTTCTTC.

This sequence joins TRBV27 and TRBJ1-3; 9 bases fit TRBD1. Germline trimming cut 6 bases from V and 2 bases from J; bases unmatched to any gene: 5. The CDR3 runs 15 residues. CDR1 and CDR2 from the germline V gene are MNHEY and SMNVEV (reference sequence). CDR3 sequence reads: CASRGGTGTGNTIYF. CDR3 DNA sequence: TGTGCCAGCAGAGGAGGGACAGGGACTGGAAACACCATATATTTT.

The gene calls are TRBV5-1 and TRBJ1-2, with D maybe TRBD1 (6 bases). Germline loops: CDR1 SGHRS, CDR2 YFSETQ. Deletions cut 0 bases from V and 8 bases from J, with 14 bases between. This CDR3 spans 14 amino acids. CDR3 nucleotide sequence: TGCGCCAGCAGCTTGGCAGGGGAACCCGGGGGCTACACCTTC. It encodes CASSLAGEPGGYTF.

V gene TRBV7-9 combines with J gene TRBJ1-3; D gene unclear. CDR3 length: 14 amino acids. The V gene lost 5 bases and the J gene lost 3 bases, with 11 bases spanning the gap. In germline, CDR1 is SEHNR, CDR2 FQNEAQ (reference sequence). The CDR3 loop is CASSRSGVGNTIYF. As DNA, the CDR3 is TGTGCCAGCAGCCGAAGCGGGGTTGGAAACACCATATATTTT. The full variable domain, in which reference TRBV7-9 and TRBJ1-3 provide the parts outside the CDR3, is DTGVSQNPRHKITKRGQNVTFRCDPISEHNRLYWYRQTLGQGPEFLTYFQNEAQLEKSRLLSDRFSAERPKGSFSTLEIQRTEQGDSAMYLCASSRSGVGNTIYFGEGSWLTVV.

The chain has TRBV6-2 or TRBV6-3 and TRBJ1-5; 9 bases line up with TRBD1. The junction had 4 bases not matched to a gene; V was cut back by 0 bases and J by 7 bases. The CDR3 is 15 amino acids. Germline-derived CDR1 and CDR2 are MNHEY and SVGEGT. CDR3 in amino acids: CASSYSGQGEQPQHF. The CDR3 nucleotides read TGTGCCAGCAGTTACTCGGGACAGGGAGAACAGCCCCAGCATTTT.

The chain's CDR3 is CASSPEVAGVGEQFF. The CDR3 DNA reads TGTGCCAGCAGCCCTGAGGTAGCGGGGGTTGGTGAGCAGTTCTTC. The genes are TRBV9 and TRBJ2-1, with 9 bases identical to TRBD2. The junction had 11 bases not matched to a gene; V was cut back by 4 bases and J by 9 bases. The CDR3 is 15 amino acids. CDR1 and CDR2 (germline): SGDLS, YYNGEE.

The V call is TRBV11-2, the J call TRBJ1-2, with D possibly matching TRBD1 (6 bases). This CDR3 contains 13 residues. Germline V lookup: CDR1 SGHAT, CDR2 FQNNGV. V lost 5 bases and J lost 6, with 13 bases in between. The CDR3 is CASSLSTGNGYTF. The CDR3 DNA follows: TGTGCCAGCAGCCTGTCGACAGGAAATGGCTACACCTTC.

The chain has TRBV7-9 and TRBJ1-1; possible D gene TRBD1, 5 bases. Trimming pared 2 bases from V and 1 base from J, leaving 11 bases between. Germline CDR1 is SEHNR and CDR2 is FQNEAQ (reference sequence). The length of the CDR3 is 15 residues. This CDR3 is CASSLSQGGNTEAFF. In DNA, the CDR3 is TGTGCCAGCAGCTTATCGCAGGGCGGGAACACTGAAGCTTTCTTT.

The chain is built from TRBV19 and TRBJ2-7; a weak D match, TRBD1 (5 bases). From germline, CDR1 is LNHDA and CDR2 SQIVND (reference sequence). CDR3 length: 14 amino acids. Trimming took off 2 bases at V and 3 bases at J, with 11 bases between the two ends. CDR3 in DNA: TGTGCCAGTAGTATAAGGGGAATTGTCTACGAGCAGTACTTC. This sequence encodes CASSIRGIVYEQYF.